One sample yielded the 20 T cell receptor beta chains listed below, sequenced in a study of control samples from healthy donors and cancer patients. Libraries were prepared by immunoSEQ multiplex PCR; TCRdb keeps only in-frame clonotypes and omits some of them. The sample comprises about 49,000 clones, around 90% of which are singletons, and around 0.78% rests with the top ten. The sequencing sample was made of PBMCs. Every receptor here comes from a man aged 25-45 years with colorectal cancer.

This rearrangement joins TRBV6-5 to TRBJ2-1, with 8 bases matching TRBD1. Germline lookup yields CDR1 MNHEY and CDR2 SVGAGI. The CDR3 loop spans 14 amino acids. V lost 6 bases to trimming and J lost 2 bases; unmatched junction nucleotides: 3. The chain's CDR3 is CASRKTGAYNEQFF. The CDR3 DNA follows: TGTGCCAGCAGAAAGACAGGGGCCTACAATGAGCAGTTCTTC.

The chain carries TRBV6-4 and TRBJ2-1; D is tentatively TRBD1 or TRBD2 (5 bases each). Per the germline V gene, CDR1 is MRHNA and CDR2 is SNTAGT. The CDR3 has 13 residues. The ends were cut back, 3 bases at V and 9 bases at J, with 12 bases in the middle. The CDR3 spells CASSDRDRAEQFF. The CDR3 bases are TGTGCCAGCAGTGATAGGGACCGAGCTGAGCAGTTCTTC.

This rearrangement joins TRBV15 to TRBJ2-7; TRBD2 is a possible D gene (5 bases). Germline V CDR1 and CDR2: LNHNV, YYDKDF (reference sequence). The CDR3 totals 13 residues. The CDR3 region is CATSRVNERVMGV. The CDR3 DNA sequence: TGTGCCACCAGCAGAGTTAATGAGAGGGTAATGGGCGTC.

J is TRBJ1-2 and V is TRBV2; maybe TRBD1 (5 bases). This CDR3 spans 16 amino acids. V lost 2 bases and J 3 bases, leaving 16 bases between the germline ends. In germline, CDR1 is SNHLY, CDR2 FYNNEI. The CDR3 coding sequence is TGTGCCAGCAGTGAAAGGGGCCAGCGAGTAGACTATGGCTACACCTTC. Protein: CASSERGQRVDYGYTF.

This chain joins TRBV3-1 (or the pseudogene TRBV3-2) and TRBJ2-3; maybe TRBD2 (5 bases). The V gene lost 4 bases and the J gene lost 2 bases, with 13 bases spanning the gap. The CDR3 covers 15 residues. The germline CDR1 and CDR2 sequences are LGHDT and YNNKEL (reference sequence). In nucleotides, the CDR3 is TGTGCCAGCAGCCTTGAGGGCGGTCCCACAGATACGCAGTATTTT. It yields the protein CASSLEGGPTDTQYF.

This clone occurred once. The chain recombines TRBV18 with TRBJ2-1; tentative D call: TRBD1 (7 bases). V was trimmed by 5 bases and J by 5 bases, leaving 19 bases between them. The CDR3 loop spans 16 amino acids. The germline V gene encodes CDR1 KGHSH and CDR2 LQKENI. The CDR3 DNA is TGTGCCAGCTCAAAAGGCGGGGACAGCCGGGACAATGAGCAGTTCTTC. Amino acid sequence: CASSKGGDSRDNEQFF.

There are a few counts of this clone. The V and J genes are TRBV6-1 and TRBJ1-5; D is ambiguous. Germline CDR1 reads MNHNS; CDR2 reads SASEGT. This CDR3 spans 16 amino acids. V was clipped by 4 bases and J by 1 base, with 14 bases between them. This CDR3 reads CASSGGRPGSNQPQHF. CDR3 coding DNA: TGTGCCAGCAGTGGAGGACGTCCAGGAAGCAATCAGCCCCAGCATTTT.

DNA of the CDR3: TGTGCCAGCAGTTACACCGCAGGGGGCCGTACTGAAGCTTTCTTT. This gives the protein CASSYTAGGRTEAFF. The J gene is TRBJ1-1, the V gene TRBV6-5, with 8 bases matching TRBD1. Germline trimming cut 2 bases from V and 5 bases from J; bases unmatched to any gene: 7. The CDR3 sequence is 15 residues long. Germline V lookup: CDR1 MNHEY, CDR2 SVGAGI.

The rearrangement uses TRBV6-6 and TRBJ1-2; 7 bases map to TRBD1. The germline CDR1 and CDR2 sequences are MNHNY and SVGAGI (reference sequence). Germline trimming cut 5 bases from V and 1 base from J; bases unmatched to any gene: 10. This CDR3 contains 16 residues. The CDR3 is CASSPGGGINNYGYTF. The DNA of the CDR3 is TGTGCCAGCAGTCCAGGGGGAGGGATAAATAACTATGGCTACACCTTC.

The chain couples TRBV5-6 to TRBJ1-6; the D gene is possibly TRBD1 (5 bases). The CDR3 sequence is 16 residues long. Per germline, CDR1 SGHDT and CDR2 YYEEEE. V was shortened by 4 bases and J by 3 bases, with 14 bases between the two germline ends. Written as DNA, the CDR3 is TGTGCCAGCAGCCCCAGGGTGAGGAACTATAATTCACCCCTCCACTTT. This codes for CASSPRVRNYNSPLHF.

The V call is TRBV18, the J call TRBJ1-1; 7 nucleotides align to TRBD1. The germline V gene encodes CDR1 KGHSH and CDR2 LQKENI. The CDR3 is 17 amino acids. V lost 6 bases to trimming and J lost 1 base; unmatched junction nucleotides: 14. Written as DNA, the CDR3 is TGTGCCAGCTCTCGCGATTCAGGGGGTCGGCGGAACACTGAAGCTTTCTTT. It yields the protein CASSRDSGGRRNTEAFF.

The chain carries TRBV7-9 and TRBJ1-1; D call uncertain. Germline CDR1 is SEHNR and CDR2 is FQNEAQ (reference sequence). The CDR3 totals 14 residues. The V and J ends lost 1 base and 0 bases respectively, with 6 bases between them. CDR3: CASSLGLLNTEAFF. CDR3 coding DNA: TGTGCCAGCAGCTTAGGACTTCTGAACACTGAAGCTTTCTTT.

The gene calls are TRBV27 and TRBJ2-7; D may be TRBD2 (6 bases). Germline V CDR1 and CDR2: MNHEY, SMNVEV (reference sequence). This CDR3 is 15 amino acids long. V was trimmed by 5 bases and J by 1 base, leaving 15 bases between them. CDR3 bases: TGTGCCAGCAGTGCGGGACCGTTTAGATCCTACGAGCAGTACGTC. Translation gives CASSAGPFRSYEQYV.

The chain carries TRBV5-1 and TRBJ2-3; tentative D call: TRBD2 (5 bases). From germline, CDR1 is SGHRS and CDR2 YFSETQ. Trimming removed 4 bases from V and 1 base from J, with 13 bases in between. The CDR3 is made up of 15 amino acids. As DNA, the CDR3 is TGCGCCAGCAGCCCTGTGAGGGATCGCACAGATACGCAGTATTTT. This sequence encodes CASSPVRDRTDTQYF.

J is TRBJ1-2 and V is TRBV19; no clear D. The CDR3 has 13 amino acids. Deletions cut 6 bases from V and 6 bases from J, with 14 bases between. Germline V gives CDR1 LNHDA, CDR2 SQIVND (reference sequence). The CDR3 nucleotides read TGTGCCAGTAGAGCAGCTGATAAACATGGCTACACCTTC. Encoded protein: CASRAADKHGYTF.

The chain combines TRBV30 with TRBJ2-3; a weak D match, TRBD2 (5 bases). The ends were cut back, 3 bases at V and 2 bases at J, with 9 bases in the middle. CDR3 length equals 13 residues. Germline CDR1 is GTSNPN and CDR2 is SVGIG (reference sequence). CDR3 loop: CAWRDLPTDTQYF. In DNA form, the CDR3 reads TGTGCCTGGAGGGACTTACCCACAGATACGCAGTATTTT.

A few counts support this clone. The gene calls are TRBV24-1 and TRBJ1-1, with a possible D match to TRBD1 (6 bases). The V end was cut by 1 base, the J end by 11 bases, with 10 bases between. This CDR3 is 12 amino acids long. Germline V gene sequence: CDR1 KGHDR, CDR2 SFDVKD. The CDR3 nucleotides read TGTGCCACCAGTGATTTCCAGGGGTTTGCTTTCTTT. Translated, it gives CATSDFQGFAFF.

The V and J genes are TRBV27 and TRBJ1-4, with 7 bases identical to TRBD1. V gave up 6 bases and J gave up 8 bases; unmatched junction bases: 9. The germline V gene encodes CDR1 MNHEY and CDR2 SMNVEV (reference sequence). The CDR3 consists of 14 residues. The CDR3 sequence: CASSTGTATEKLFF. CDR3 nucleotide sequence: TGTGCCAGCAGCACTGGGACAGCTACCGAAAAACTGTTTTTT.

The chain carries TRBV5-8 and TRBJ2-1, with D tentatively TRBD1 (6 bases). Trimming took off 5 bases at V and 7 bases at J, with 16 bases between the two ends. Germline values: CDR1 SGHTS, CDR2 YDEGEE. The CDR3 totals 14 residues. The CDR3 here is CASSLVTGWNEQFF. The CDR3 DNA is TGTGCCAGCAGTTTAGTCACAGGGTGGAATGAGCAGTTCTTC. Using reference TRBV5-8 and TRBJ2-1 for the parts outside the CDR3, the full variable domain is EAGVTQSPTHLIKTRGQQATLRCSPISGHTSVYWYQQALGLGLQFLLWYDEGEERNRGNFPPRFSGRQFPNYSSELNVNALELEDSALYLCASSLVTGWNEQFFGPGTRLTVL.

The V call is TRBV11-2, the J call TRBJ1-6; weak D call: TRBD1 (5 bases). Germline V lookup: CDR1 SGHAT, CDR2 FQNNGV. The CDR3 spans 15 residues. The V gene lost 4 bases and the J gene lost 6 bases, with 13 bases spanning the gap. In nucleotides, the CDR3 is TGTGCCAGCAGCTCCCTGGTTAGGGGTAATTCACCCCTCCACTTT. It yields the protein CASSSLVRGNSPLHF.